This passage covers 7 T cell receptor beta chains from one sample sequenced in a study of blood T cell repertoires in COVID-19. TCRdb's table, derived via immunoSEQ multiplex PCR, lists solely in-frame clones and lacks some. The data hold about 280,000 clones, with about four fifths observed a single time. What was sequenced was PBMCs or T cells enriched from blood (not recorded which). All receptors come from a man between 40 and 49 years old who had been exposed to COVID-19.

This clone was seen a few times. The CDR3 loop reads CASSLQSQTSQNTYEQYF. Written as DNA, the CDR3 is TGCGCCAGCAGCCTACAAAGCCAGACTAGCCAGAATACTTACGAGCAGTACTTC. This chain connects TRBV4-1 to TRBJ2-7, with 7 nucleotides matching TRBD2. This CDR3 has 18 amino acids. Per germline, CDR1 MGHRA and CDR2 YSYEKL. V gave up 4 bases and J gave up 4 bases; unmatched junction bases: 19.

The genes are TRBV5-1 and TRBJ1-5; perhaps TRBD1 as D (6 bases). This CDR3 has 15 amino acids. Germline CDR1 SGHRS, CDR2 YFSETQ. V was clipped by 4 bases and J by 3 bases, with 14 bases between them. The CDR3 nucleotides read TGCGCCAGCAGCCTAGGGACACTCAACAATCAGCCCCAGCATTTT. This gives the protein CASSLGTLNNQPQHF.

The chain combines TRBV5-5 with TRBJ1-1; 8 bases line up with TRBD1. Germline trimming cut 4 bases from V and 5 bases from J; bases unmatched to any gene: 10. Germline V CDR1 and CDR2: SGHKS, YYEKEE (reference sequence). The CDR3 loop spans 15 amino acids. For the CDR3, the DNA is TGTGCCAGCAGCCACAACCGGGACAGGTCGACTGAAGCTTTCTTT. Protein: CASSHNRDRSTEAFF.

The V gene is TRBV11-2, the J gene TRBJ2-2; TRBD2 matches 8 bases. CDR1 and CDR2 from the germline V gene are SGHAT and FQNNGV. The V gene end was trimmed by 5 bases and the J gene end by 2 bases; junction bases not matched to a gene: 7. The CDR3 loop spans 16 amino acids. CDR3: CASSPTSGTNTGELFF. The CDR3, as DNA: TGTGCCAGCAGCCCTACTAGCGGCACCAACACCGGGGAGCTGTTTTTT.

This clone showed up just once. The V and J genes are TRBV10-3 and TRBJ2-3, with D perhaps TRBD1 (5 bases). The V gene's germline CDR1 is ENHRY and CDR2 SYGVKD. V lost 3 bases to trimming and J lost 2 bases, with 12 bases between them. The CDR3 runs 15 residues. The CDR3 region is CAISEGIRDTDTQYF. The CDR3 DNA is TGTGCCATCAGTGAAGGGATCAGGGACACAGATACGCAGTATTTT.

The chain links TRBV5-4 to TRBJ2-7, with D maybe TRBD1 (6 bases). V shed 0 bases and J shed 4 bases, with 14 bases lying between them. CDR3 size: 15 residues. The V gene's germline CDR1 is SGHNT and CDR2 YYREEE (reference sequence). This chain's CDR3 is CASSLGQAMYYEQYF. In nucleotides, the CDR3 is TGTGCCAGCAGCTTGGGACAGGCCATGTATTACGAGCAGTACTTC.

The V gene is TRBV11-2, the J gene TRBJ2-1; no firm D call. The V end was cut by 3 bases, the J end by 5 bases, with 5 bases between. This CDR3 contains 12 residues. The germline V gene encodes CDR1 SGHAT and CDR2 FQNNGV. The DNA for the CDR3 is TGTGCCAGCAGCTTGTATAACAATGAGCAGTTCTTC. Translated, it gives CASSLYNNEQFF.